The 6 T cell receptor beta chains listed next were all sequenced from one sample in a study of T cells in localized non-small cell lung cancer. Here immunoSEQ multiplex PCR was the method, and the copy in TCRdb shows in-frame clones only, minus some. This sample yields around 90,000 clones, of which 60% to 85% are seen a single time; 19% belongs to the top ten. The sequencing here drew on PBMCs, taken before any cancer treatment. The source is a man aged 40 to 69 with stage II squamous cell lung carcinoma.

In this sample, this clone turned up a few times. The rearrangement uses TRBV11-2 and TRBJ1-1; D unresolved. V was cut by 1 base and J by 6 bases, with 9 bases left in between. CDR3 size: 13 residues. Germline V gene data show CDR1 as SGHAT and CDR2 as FQNNGV. DNA of the CDR3: TGTGCCAGCAGCTTAGGGAGATTCCCTGAAGCTTTCTTT. The encoded protein is CASSLGRFPEAFF.

This clone showed up just once. The rearrangement uses TRBV7-6 and TRBJ2-7; TRBD2 agrees at 8 bases. The CDR3 runs to 13 residues. The trim removed 5 bases at V and 6 bases at J, leaving 6 bases unmatched. CDR1 SGHVS and CDR2 FNYEAQ come from the germline V gene. The CDR3 region is CASSRRREGEQYF. CDR3 nucleotides: TGTGCCAGCAGCCGCCGTCGGGAGGGCGAGCAGTACTTC.

The chain carries TRBV4-1 and TRBJ2-2; TRBD1 matches at 8 bases. The germline gives CDR1 MGHRA, CDR2 YSYEKL. Trimming cost V 7 bases and J 4 bases; bases outside gene matches: 5. The CDR3 consists of 14 residues. The CDR3 loop is CASTGQVATGELFF. The CDR3 DNA follows: TGCGCCAGCACGGGACAGGTGGCCACCGGGGAGCTGTTTTTT.

This clone has only a few counts. As DNA, the CDR3 is TGTGCCAGTAGTCCAGGGACAGACTATGGCTACACCTTC. Translation: CASSPGTDYGYTF. The chain carries TRBV19 and TRBJ1-2, with 7 bases identical to TRBD1. Germline CDR1 reads LNHDA; CDR2 reads SQIVND (reference sequence). With 5 bases clipped from V and 3 bases from J, the junction kept 3 bases outside the gene matches. CDR3 length equals 13 residues.

The V call is TRBV29-1, the J call TRBJ2-1; the D is unclear. The CDR3 covers 10 residues. Germline CDR1 is SQVTM and CDR2 is ANQGSEA. V was pared by 6 bases and J by 5 bases, with 5 bases between. This chain's CDR3 is CSVRDNEQFF. CDR3 DNA sequence: TGCAGCGTACGGGACAATGAGCAGTTCTTC.

This chain joins TRBV5-6 and TRBJ1-2; D remains ambiguous. The germline V gene has CDR1 SGHDT and CDR2 YYEEEE. The length of the CDR3 is 12 residues. The ends were cut back, 0 bases at V and 2 bases at J, with 2 bases in the middle. The CDR3 DNA sequence: TGTGCCAGCAGCTTGGGGAACTATGGCTACACCTTC. It encodes CASSLGNYGYTF. Looking up the rest from reference TRBV5-6 and TRBJ1-2 gives the full variable domain: DAGVTQSPTHLIKTRGQQVTLRCSPKSGHDTVSWYQQALGQGPQFIFQYYEEEERQRGNFPDRFSGHQFPNYSSELNVNALLLGDSALYLCASSLGNYGYTFGSGTRLTVV.